Detailed here is one T cell receptor beta chain. This sample was taken from a study of blood T cell repertoires in COVID-19. The method was immunoSEQ multiplex PCR; TCRdb's version includes in-frame clones alone and lacks a portion of them. The top ten hold more than 2.5% of the sample, which has around 180,000 clones, 75% to 90% seen once. V was pared by 6 bases and J by 1 base, with 5 bases of the junction left unmatched. The CDR3 runs to 15 residues. Per germline, CDR1 MDHEN and CDR2 SYDVKM. The sequenced sample consisted of peripheral blood. The chain couples TRBV28 to TRBJ1-5; TRBD1 matches 8 bases. The TCR was taken from a man in his fifties or sixties with acute or convalescent COVID-19. The CDR3 nucleotides read TGTGCCAGCAGATTAGGGGACAGGAGCAATCAGCCCCAGCATTTT. Its translation: CASRLGDRSNQPQHF.